The 2 T cell receptor beta chains below come from one sample, sequenced in a study of blood T cell repertoires in COVID-19 (dated by TCRdb to 2020 to 2022). Receptor amplification or capture employed the immunoSEQ multiplex PCR assay. TCRdb carries this immuneACCESS record with in-frame sequences only. Its versions omit some clonotypes, under half of them owing to an unresolved V gene in the studies checked, with the rest unexplained. The sample yields roughly 67,000 clones; just over 85% were counted once. The top ten clonotypes cover roughly 4% of the sample. Input material: peripheral blood. Receptor source: a man aged 45-65 years with acute or convalescent COVID-19.

V gene TRBV10-3 combines with J gene TRBJ1-5; a possible D gene is TRBD1 (5 bases). Germline-derived CDR1 and CDR2 are ENHRY and SYGVKD. This CDR3 contains 11 residues. V lost 10 bases, J lost 4 bases, and 8 bases lay in between. CDR3: CATGVNQPQHF. CDR3 bases: TGTGCCACGGGGGTAAATCAGCCCCAGCATTTT.

The chain joins TRBV30 to TRBJ1-2, with 10 bases aligning to TRBD1. This CDR3 has 15 amino acids. In germline, CDR1 is GTSNPN, CDR2 SVGIG (reference sequence). The trim removed 4 bases at V and 0 bases at J, leaving 5 bases unmatched. The CDR3 here is CAWIRDRGTNYGYTF. CDR3 sequence (DNA): TGTGCCTGGATACGGGACAGGGGAACTAACTATGGCTACACCTTC. The whole variable domain, remainder taken from reference TRBV30 and TRBJ1-2, is SQTIHQWPATLVQPVGSPLSLECTVEGTSNPNLYWYRQAAGRGLQLLFYSVGIGQISSEVPQNLSASRPQDRQFILSSKKLLLSDSGFYLCAWIRDRGTNYGYTFGSGTRLTVV.